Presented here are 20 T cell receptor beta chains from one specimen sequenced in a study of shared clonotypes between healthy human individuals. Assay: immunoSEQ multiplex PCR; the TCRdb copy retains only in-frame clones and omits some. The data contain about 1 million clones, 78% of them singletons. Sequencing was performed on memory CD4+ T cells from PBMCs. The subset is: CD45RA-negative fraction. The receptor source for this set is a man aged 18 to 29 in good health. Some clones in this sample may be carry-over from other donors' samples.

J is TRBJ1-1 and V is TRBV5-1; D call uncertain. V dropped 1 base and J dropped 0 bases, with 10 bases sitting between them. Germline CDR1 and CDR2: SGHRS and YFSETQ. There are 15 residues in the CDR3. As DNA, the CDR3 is TGCGCCAGCAGCTTGACGGTCCCCTTGAACACTGAAGCTTTCTTT. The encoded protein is CASSLTVPLNTEAFF.

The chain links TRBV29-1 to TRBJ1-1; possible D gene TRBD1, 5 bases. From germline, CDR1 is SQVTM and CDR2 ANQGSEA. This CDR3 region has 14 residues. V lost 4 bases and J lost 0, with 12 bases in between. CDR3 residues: CSVGPRAMNTEAFF. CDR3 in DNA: TGCAGCGTTGGGCCCAGGGCCATGAACACTGAAGCTTTCTTT.

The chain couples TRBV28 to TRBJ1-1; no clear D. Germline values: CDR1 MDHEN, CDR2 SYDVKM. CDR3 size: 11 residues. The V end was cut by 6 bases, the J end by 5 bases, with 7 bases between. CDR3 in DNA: TGTGCCAGCAGCCGTGGAACTGAAGCTTTCTTT. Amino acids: CASSRGTEAFF.

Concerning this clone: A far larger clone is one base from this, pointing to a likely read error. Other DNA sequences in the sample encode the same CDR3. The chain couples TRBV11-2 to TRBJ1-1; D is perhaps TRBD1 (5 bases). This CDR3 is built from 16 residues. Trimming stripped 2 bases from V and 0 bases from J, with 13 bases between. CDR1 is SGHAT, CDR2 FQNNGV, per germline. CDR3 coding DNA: TGTGCCAGCAGCTTAAGATTCGGGACGGTGAACACTGAAGCTTTCTTT. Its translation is CASSLRFGTVNTEAFF.

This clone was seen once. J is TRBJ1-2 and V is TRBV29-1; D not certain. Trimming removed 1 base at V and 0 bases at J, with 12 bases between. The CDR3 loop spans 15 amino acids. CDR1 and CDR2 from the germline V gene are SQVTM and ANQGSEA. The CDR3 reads CSVEVQGETNYGYTF. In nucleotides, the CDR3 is TGCAGCGTTGAAGTACAAGGTGAAACTAACTATGGCTACACCTTC. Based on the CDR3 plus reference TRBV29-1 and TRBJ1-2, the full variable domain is SAVISQKPSRDICQRGTSLTIQCQVDSQVTMMFWYRQQPGQSLTLIATANQGSEATYESGFVIDKFPISRPNLTFSTLTVSNMSPEDSSIYLCSVEVQGETNYGYTFGSGTRLTVV.

In DNA form, the CDR3 reads TGTGCCAGCAGCTTTAGACTAGCAGCCTTAAACACCGGGGAGCTGTTTTTT. It is translated as CASSFRLAALNTGELFF. The V call is TRBV7-8, the J call TRBJ2-2, with 7 positions matching TRBD2. CDR3 length: 17 residues. Germline trimming cut 3 bases from V and 2 bases from J; bases unmatched to any gene: 9. CDR1 SGHVS and CDR2 FQNEAQ come from the germline V gene. Full variable domain (outside the CDR3, taken from reference TRBV7-8 and TRBJ2-2): GAGVSQSPRYKVAKRGQDVALRCDPISGHVSLFWYQQALGQGPEFLTYFQNEAQLDKSGLPSDRFFAERPEGSVSTLKIQRTQQEDSAVYLCASSFRLAALNTGELFFGEGSRLTVL.

The CDR3 DNA reads TGTGCCAGCAGCTTGGCAGTTAGCGGGAGTGGGTCGGGGCAGTACTTC. Its protein is CASSLAVSGSGSGQYF. The rearrangement joins TRBV5-4 to TRBJ2-7; TRBD2 matches at 9 bases. From germline, CDR1 is SGHNT and CDR2 YYREEE (reference sequence). CDR3 length: 16 residues. Trimming cost V 0 bases and J 9 bases; bases outside gene matches: 13.

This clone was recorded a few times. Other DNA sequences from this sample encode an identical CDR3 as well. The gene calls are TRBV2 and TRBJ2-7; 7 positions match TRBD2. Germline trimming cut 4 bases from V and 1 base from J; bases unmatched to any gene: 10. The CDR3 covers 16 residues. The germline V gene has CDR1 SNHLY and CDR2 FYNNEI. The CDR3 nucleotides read TGTGCCAGCAGTGTATCCAGCGGGATGGGGTCCTACGAGCAGTACTTC. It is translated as CASSVSSGMGSYEQYF.

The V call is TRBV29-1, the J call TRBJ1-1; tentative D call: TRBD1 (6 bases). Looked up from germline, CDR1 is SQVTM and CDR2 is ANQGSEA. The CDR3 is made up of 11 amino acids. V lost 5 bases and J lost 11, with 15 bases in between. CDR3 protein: CSVSGNREAFF. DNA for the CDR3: TGCAGCGTTTCCGGGAACAGGGAGGCTTTCTTT. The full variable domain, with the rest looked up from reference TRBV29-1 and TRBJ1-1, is SAVISQKPSRDICQRGTSLTIQCQVDSQVTMMFWYRQQPGQSLTLIATANQGSEATYESGFVIDKFPISRPNLTFSTLTVSNMSPEDSSIYLCSVSGNREAFFGQGTRLTVV.

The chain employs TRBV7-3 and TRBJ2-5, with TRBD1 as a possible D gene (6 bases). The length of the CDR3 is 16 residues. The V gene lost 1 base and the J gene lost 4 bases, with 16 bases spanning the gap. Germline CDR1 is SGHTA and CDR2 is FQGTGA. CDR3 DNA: TGTGCCAGCAGCTTAAGGGGACCCCGAGGGGGAGAGACCCAGTACTTC. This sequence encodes CASSLRGPRGGETQYF.

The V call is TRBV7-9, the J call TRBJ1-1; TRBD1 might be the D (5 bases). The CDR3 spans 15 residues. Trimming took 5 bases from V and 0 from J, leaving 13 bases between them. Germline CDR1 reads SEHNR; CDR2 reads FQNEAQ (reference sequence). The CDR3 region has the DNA TGTGCCAGCAGCGGAGGGACGGAGATGAACACTGAAGCTTTCTTT. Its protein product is CASSGGTEMNTEAFF.

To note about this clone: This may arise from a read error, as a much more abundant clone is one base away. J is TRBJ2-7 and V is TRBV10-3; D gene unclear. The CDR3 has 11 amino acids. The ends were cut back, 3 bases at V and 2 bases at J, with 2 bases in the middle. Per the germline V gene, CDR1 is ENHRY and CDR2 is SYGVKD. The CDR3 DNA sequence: TGTGCCATCAGTGACACCTACGAGCAGTACTTC. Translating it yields CAISDTYEQYF.

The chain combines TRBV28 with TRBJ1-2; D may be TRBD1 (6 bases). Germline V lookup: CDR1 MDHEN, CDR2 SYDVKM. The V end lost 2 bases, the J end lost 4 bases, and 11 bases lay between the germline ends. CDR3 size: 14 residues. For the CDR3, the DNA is TGTGCCAGCAGTTTACGCGGGGGCAGCTATGGCTACACCTTC. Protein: CASSLRGGSYGYTF.

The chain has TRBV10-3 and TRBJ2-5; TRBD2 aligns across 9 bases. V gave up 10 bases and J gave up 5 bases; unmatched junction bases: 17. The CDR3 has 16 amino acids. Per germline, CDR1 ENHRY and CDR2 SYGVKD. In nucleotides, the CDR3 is TGTGCCAGCTCACCAATCGCTCAGCGGGAGGTGGAGACCCAGTACTTC. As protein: CASSPIAQREVETQYF.

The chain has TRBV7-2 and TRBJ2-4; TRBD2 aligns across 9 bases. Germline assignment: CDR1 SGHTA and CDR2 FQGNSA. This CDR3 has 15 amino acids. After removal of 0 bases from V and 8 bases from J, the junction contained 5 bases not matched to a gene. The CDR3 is CASSLAGGRAYIQYF. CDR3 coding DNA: TGTGCCAGCAGCTTAGCGGGCGGGAGGGCCTACATTCAGTACTTC.

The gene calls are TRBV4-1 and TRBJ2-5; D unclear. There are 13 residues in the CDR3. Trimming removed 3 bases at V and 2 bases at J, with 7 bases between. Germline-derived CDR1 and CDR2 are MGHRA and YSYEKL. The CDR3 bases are TGCGCCAGCAGCCAGGTCCGACAAGAGACCCAGTACTTC. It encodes CASSQVRQETQYF.

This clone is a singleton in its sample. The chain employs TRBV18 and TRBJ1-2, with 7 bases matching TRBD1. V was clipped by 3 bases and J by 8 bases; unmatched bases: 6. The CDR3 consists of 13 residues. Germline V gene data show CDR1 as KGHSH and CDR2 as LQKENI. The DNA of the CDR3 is TGTGCCAGCTCACCGACAGGGTCTTTGGGCTACACCTTC. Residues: CASSPTGSLGYTF.

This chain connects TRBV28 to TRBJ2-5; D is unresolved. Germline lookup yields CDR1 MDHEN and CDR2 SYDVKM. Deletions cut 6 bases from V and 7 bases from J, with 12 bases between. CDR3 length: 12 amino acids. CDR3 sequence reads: CASSLRPGTQYF. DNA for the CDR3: TGTGCCAGCAGCTTACGGCCGGGGACCCAGTACTTC.

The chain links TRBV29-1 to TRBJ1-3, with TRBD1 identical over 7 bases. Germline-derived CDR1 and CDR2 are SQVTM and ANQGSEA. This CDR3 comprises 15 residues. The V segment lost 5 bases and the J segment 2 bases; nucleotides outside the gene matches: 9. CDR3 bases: TGCAGCGTTTCCGCTTCAGGGGGTCCTGGAAACACCATATATTTT. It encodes CSVSASGGPGNTIYF.

CDR3 residues: CASSDPRQGKKPDTQYF. CDR3 DNA: TGTGCCAGCAGTGATCCCCGACAGGGGAAAAAGCCAGATACGCAGTATTTT. The chain uses TRBV6-4 and TRBJ2-3; 8 nucleotides agree with TRBD1. The CDR3 consists of 17 residues. Germline trimming cut 3 bases from V and 4 bases from J; bases unmatched to any gene: 12. The germline CDR1 and CDR2 sequences are MRHNA and SNTAGT.